The T cell receptor (beta chain) described here comes from a study of Graves' ophthalmopathy and Graves' hyperthyroidism. The germline CDR1 and CDR2 sequences are SGDLS and YYNGEE. V was clipped by 3 bases and J by 0 bases, with 12 bases between them. This CDR3 is built from 16 residues. Beta-chain TCR CDR3 regions were amplified from RNA transcripts. In the first round, RT-PCR was carried out with HTBI primers, and a multiplex PCR formed the second round. TCRdb reprocessed the multiplex PCR reads via MiXCR and lists one record per CDR3 protein. The sample consists of some 750,000 distinct CDR3 sequences, 40% of them appearing once. Ophthalmopathic donors had moderate-to-severe activity, CAS ≥3 and NOSPECS ≥4, with disease that had lasted under 3 months.

This chain uses TRBV9 with TRBJ2-2; D remains unclear. The sequencing sample was made of peripheral blood. The receptor was isolated from an adult man with Graves' ophthalmopathy. CDR3 DNA: TGTGCCAGCAGCGCCTATGGCTACGCGAACACCGGGGAGCTGTTTTTT. Its translation is CASSAYGYANTGELFF.